This TCR beta chain was identified during a study of cytomegalovirus exposure and HLA in healthy donors. The study's findings and limits: In a later analysis, V- and J-gene trimming of beta chains associated with a DCLRE1C missense variant, replicated independently. Rates of TCR association differed by HLA locus in a later analysis, with DRB1 highest and HLA-C lowest.

Details on this clone: Antigen specificity is unknown.

PCR primers comprised 60 Vbeta and 13 Jbeta primers. Sequencing used immunoSEQ multiplex PCR; TCRdb keeps in-frame clones, though not all of them. The sample lists roughly 150,000 clones; 65% to 85% were seen once. The source is a male donor in good health and CMV-seronegative. The sample taken for sequencing was PBMCs.

The DNA for the CDR3 is TGTGCCAGCAGTCGGTCGGCGGGGGGCACAGATACGCAGTATTTT. It codes for CASSRSAGGTDTQYF. The chain is built from TRBV5-4 and TRBJ2-3; 7 bases line up with TRBD2. V shed 5 bases, J shed 1 base, and the junction held 7 bases outside the gene matches. The CDR3 is made up of 15 amino acids. The germline CDR1 and CDR2 sequences are SGHNT and YYREEE (reference sequence). Full variable domain (missing parts from reference TRBV5-4 and TRBJ2-3): ETGVTQSPTHLIKTRGQQVTLRCSSQSGHNTVSWYQQALGQGPQFIFQYYREEENGRGNFPPRFSGLQFPNYSSELNVNALELDDSALYLCASSRSAGGTDTQYFGPGTRLTVL.